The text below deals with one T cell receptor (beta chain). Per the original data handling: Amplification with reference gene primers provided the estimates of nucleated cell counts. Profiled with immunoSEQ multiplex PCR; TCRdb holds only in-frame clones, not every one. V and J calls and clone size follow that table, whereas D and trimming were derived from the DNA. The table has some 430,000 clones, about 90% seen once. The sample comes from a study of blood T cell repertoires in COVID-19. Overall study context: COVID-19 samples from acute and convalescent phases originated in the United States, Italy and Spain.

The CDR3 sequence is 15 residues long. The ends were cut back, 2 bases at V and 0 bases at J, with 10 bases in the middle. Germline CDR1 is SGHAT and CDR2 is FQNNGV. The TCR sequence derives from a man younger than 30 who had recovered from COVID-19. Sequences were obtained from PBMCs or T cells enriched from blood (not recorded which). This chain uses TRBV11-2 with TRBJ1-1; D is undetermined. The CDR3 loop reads CASSLSRGLNTEAFF. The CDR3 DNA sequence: TGTGCCAGCAGCTTATCTCGCGGTTTGAACACTGAAGCTTTCTTT. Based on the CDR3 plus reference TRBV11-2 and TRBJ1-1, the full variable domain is EAGVAQSPRYKIIEKRQSVAFWCNPISGHATLYWYQQILGQGPKLLIQFQNNGVVDDSQLPKDRFSAERLKGVDSTLKIQPAKLEDSAVYLCASSLSRGLNTEAFFGQGTRLTVV.